The clone carrying this T cell receptor (beta chain) was seen only once. This sample was included in a study of blood T cell repertoires in COVID-19. There are 14 residues in the CDR3. From germline, CDR1 is LGHDT and CDR2 YNNKEL (reference sequence). V lost 1 base and J lost 5; bases outside the gene matches: 3. Per the study methods: Quantification of nucleated cells was approximated via reference gene primer amplification. Measured with immunoSEQ multiplex PCR; TCRdb has only the in-frame clones, and not every one. V and J calls and clone size are given by that table; D and trimming were obtained from the DNA. The table has roughly 140,000 clones, more than 65% seen once.

The V call is TRBV3-1 (or the pseudogene TRBV3-2), the J call TRBJ2-5, with 8 bases lining up with TRBD2. Sequenced sample: peripheral blood. The receptor was isolated from a human donor in a cohort sampled during active COVID-19. In DNA, the CDR3 is TGTGCCAGCAGCCAAGGAGGACTAGCCGAGACCCAGTACTTC. It yields the protein CASSQGGLAETQYF.